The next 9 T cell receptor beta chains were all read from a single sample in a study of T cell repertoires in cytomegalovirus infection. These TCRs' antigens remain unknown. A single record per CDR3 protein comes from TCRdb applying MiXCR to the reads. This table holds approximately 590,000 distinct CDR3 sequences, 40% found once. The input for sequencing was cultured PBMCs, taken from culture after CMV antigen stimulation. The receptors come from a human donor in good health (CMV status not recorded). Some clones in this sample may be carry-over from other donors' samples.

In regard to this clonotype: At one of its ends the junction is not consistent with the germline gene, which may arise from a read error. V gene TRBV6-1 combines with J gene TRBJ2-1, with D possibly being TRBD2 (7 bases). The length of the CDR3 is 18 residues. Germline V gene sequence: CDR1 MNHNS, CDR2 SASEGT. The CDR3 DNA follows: TGTGCCAGCAGTGAAGAGGGGTTAGGGGGGGCCTCCCACAATGAGCAGTTCTTC. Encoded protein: CASSEEGLGGASHNEQFF.

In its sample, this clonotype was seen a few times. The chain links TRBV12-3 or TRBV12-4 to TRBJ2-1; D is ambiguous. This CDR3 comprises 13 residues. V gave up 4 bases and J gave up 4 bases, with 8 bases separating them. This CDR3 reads CASSWRNYNEQFF. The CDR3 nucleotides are TGTGCCAGCAGTTGGCGGAATTACAATGAGCAGTTCTTC.

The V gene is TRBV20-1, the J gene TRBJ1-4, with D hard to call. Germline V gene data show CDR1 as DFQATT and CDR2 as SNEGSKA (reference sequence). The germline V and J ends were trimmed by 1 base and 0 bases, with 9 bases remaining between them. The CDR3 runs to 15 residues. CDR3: CSARVGPATNEKLFF. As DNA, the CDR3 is TGCAGTGCTAGAGTGGGTCCAGCAACTAATGAAAAACTGTTTTTT.

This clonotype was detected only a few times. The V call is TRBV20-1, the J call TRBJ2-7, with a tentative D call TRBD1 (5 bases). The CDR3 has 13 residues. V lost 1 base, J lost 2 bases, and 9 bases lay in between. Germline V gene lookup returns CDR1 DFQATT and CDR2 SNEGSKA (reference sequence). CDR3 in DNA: TGCAGTGCTAGAGCCAGGGTTACCTACGAGCAGTACTTC. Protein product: CSARARVTYEQYF.

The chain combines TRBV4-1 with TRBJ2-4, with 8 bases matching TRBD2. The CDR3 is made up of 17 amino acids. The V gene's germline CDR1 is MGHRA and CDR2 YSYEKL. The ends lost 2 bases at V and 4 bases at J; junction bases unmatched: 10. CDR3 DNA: TGCGCCAGCAGCCAACCTAAGACTAGCGCGGCGAAAAACATTCAGTACTTC. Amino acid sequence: CASSQPKTSAAKNIQYF.

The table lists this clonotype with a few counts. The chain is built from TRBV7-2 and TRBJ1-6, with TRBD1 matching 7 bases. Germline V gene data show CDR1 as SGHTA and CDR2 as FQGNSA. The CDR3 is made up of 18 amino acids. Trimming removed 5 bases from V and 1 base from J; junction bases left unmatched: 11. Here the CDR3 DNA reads TGTGCCAGCAGCAAAGACAGGGTCTATATATCCTATAATTCACCCCTCCACTTT. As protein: CASSKDRVYISYNSPLHF.

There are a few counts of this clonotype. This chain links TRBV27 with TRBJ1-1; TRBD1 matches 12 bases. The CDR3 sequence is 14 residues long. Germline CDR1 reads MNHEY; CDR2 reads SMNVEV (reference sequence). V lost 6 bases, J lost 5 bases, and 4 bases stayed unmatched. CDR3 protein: CASRGTGGRTEAFF. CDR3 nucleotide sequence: TGTGCCAGCAGGGGGACAGGGGGCAGGACTGAAGCTTTCTTT.

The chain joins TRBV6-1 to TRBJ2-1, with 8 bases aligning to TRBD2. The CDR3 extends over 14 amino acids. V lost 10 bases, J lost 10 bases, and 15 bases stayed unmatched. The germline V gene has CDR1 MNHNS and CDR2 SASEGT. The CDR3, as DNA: TGTGCCAATTCACCGGGACTAGGGACAATGGAGCAGTTCTTC. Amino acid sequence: CANSPGLGTMEQFF.

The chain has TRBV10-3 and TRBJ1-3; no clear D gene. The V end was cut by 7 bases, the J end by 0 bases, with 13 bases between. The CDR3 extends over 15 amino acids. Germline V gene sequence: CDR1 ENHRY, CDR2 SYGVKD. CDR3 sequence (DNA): TGTGCCATCAAGGGAGTTATGAGCTCTGGAAACACCATATATTTT. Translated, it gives CAIKGVMSSGNTIYF.